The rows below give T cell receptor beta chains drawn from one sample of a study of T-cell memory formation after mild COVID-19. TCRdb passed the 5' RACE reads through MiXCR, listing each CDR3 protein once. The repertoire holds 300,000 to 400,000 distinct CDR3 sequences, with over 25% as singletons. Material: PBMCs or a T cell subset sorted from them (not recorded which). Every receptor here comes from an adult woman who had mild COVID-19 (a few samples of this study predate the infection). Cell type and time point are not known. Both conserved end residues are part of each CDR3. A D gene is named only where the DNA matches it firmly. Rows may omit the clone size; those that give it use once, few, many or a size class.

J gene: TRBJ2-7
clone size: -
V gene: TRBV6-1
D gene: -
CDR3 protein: CASSERVAIGEQYF
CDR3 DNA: TGTGCCAGCAGTGAAAGGGTGGCCATTGGCGAGCAGTACTTC

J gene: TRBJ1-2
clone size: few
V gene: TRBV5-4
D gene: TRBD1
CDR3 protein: CASTPDRAYYGYTF
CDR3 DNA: TGTGCCAGCACCCCGGACAGGGCATACTATGGCTACACCTTC

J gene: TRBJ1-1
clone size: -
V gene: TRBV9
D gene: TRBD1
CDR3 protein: CASSESGTGNTEAFF
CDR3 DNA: TGTGCCAGCAGCGAATCCGGGACAGGGAACACTGAAGCTTTCTTT

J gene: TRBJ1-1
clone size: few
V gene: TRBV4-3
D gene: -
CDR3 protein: CASSQGQADTEAFF
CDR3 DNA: TGCGCCAGCAGCCAAGGACAGGCGGACACTGAAGCTTTCTTT

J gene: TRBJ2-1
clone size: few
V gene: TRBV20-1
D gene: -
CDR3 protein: CSASDPKRGSYNEQFF
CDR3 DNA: TGCAGTGCTAGCGATCCTAAGCGTGGGTCCTACAATGAGCAGTTCTTC

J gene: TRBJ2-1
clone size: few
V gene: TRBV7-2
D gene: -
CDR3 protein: CASSPGDLARIEQFF
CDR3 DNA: TGTGCCAGCAGCCCCGGGGACTTAGCTCGGATAGAGCAGTTCTTC

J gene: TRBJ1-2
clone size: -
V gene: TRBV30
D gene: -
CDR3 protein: CAWSVGDYGYTF
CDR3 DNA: TGTGCCTGGAGTGTGGGAGATTATGGCTACACCTTC

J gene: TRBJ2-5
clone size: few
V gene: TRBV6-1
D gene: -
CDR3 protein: CASPRQGGHQETQYF
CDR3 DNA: TGTGCCAGCCCCCGGCAGGGGGGGCACCAAGAGACCCAGTACTTC

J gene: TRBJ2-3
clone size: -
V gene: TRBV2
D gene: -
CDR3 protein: CASSPPRDSTDTQYF
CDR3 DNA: TGTGCCAGCAGTCCCCCGCGGGATAGCACAGATACGCAGTATTTT

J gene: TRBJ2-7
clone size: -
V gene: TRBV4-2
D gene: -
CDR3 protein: CASSQALIGTYEQYF
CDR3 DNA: TGTGCCAGCAGCCAAGCCCTGATCGGGACTTACGAGCAGTACTTC

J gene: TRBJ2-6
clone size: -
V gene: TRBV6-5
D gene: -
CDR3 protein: CASRRNSRAGANVLTF
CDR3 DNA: TGTGCCAGCAGGCGAAATAGCAGGGCTGGGGCCAACGTCCTGACTTTC

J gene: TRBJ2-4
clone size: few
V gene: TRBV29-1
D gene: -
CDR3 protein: CSVEEGAKNIQYF
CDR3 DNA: TGCAGCGTTGAAGAGGGGGCCAAAAACATTCAGTACTTC

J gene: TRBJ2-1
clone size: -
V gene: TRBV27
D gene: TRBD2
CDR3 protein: CASSLGLAHYYNEQFF
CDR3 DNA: TGTGCCAGCAGTTTGGGACTAGCCCATTACTACAATGAGCAGTTCTTC

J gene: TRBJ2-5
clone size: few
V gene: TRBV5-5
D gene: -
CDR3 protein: CASSLQELEETQYF
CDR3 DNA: TGTGCCAGCAGCTTGCAGGAGTTAGAAGAGACCCAGTACTTC

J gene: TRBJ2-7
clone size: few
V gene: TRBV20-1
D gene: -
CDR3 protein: CSAWGPVHEQYF
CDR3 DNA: TGCAGTGCCTGGGGGCCGGTCCACGAGCAGTACTTC

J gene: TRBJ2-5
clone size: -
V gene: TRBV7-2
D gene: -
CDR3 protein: CASSLGLAWQTQYF
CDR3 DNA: TGTGCCAGCAGCTTAGGTCTCGCCTGGCAGACCCAGTACTTC

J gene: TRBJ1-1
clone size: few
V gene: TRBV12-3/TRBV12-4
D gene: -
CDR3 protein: CASSLALGGQAFF
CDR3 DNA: TGTGCCAGCAGTTTAGCGCTCGGGGGGCAAGCTTTCTTT

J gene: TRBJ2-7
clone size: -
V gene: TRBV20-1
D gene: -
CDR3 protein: CSTGYEQYF
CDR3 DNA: TGTTCGACAGGCTACGAGCAGTACTTC

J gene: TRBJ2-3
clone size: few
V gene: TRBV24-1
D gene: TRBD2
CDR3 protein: CATSENSGNTDTQYF
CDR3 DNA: TGTGCCACCAGTGAGAATAGCGGGAACACAGATACGCAGTATTTT

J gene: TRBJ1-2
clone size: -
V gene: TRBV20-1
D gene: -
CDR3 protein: CSARDPKEGYTF
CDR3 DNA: TGCAGTGCTAGAGATCCTAAGGAAGGCTACACCTTC

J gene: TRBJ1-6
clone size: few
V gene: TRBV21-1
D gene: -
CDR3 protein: CASSKIPWPLHF
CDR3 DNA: TGTGCCAGCAGCAAAATACCATGGCCCCTCCACTTT

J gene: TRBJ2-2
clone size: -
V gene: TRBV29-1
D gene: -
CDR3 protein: CSVEGALANTGELFF
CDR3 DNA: TGCAGCGTTGAAGGGGCCCTCGCGAACACCGGGGAGCTGTTTTTT

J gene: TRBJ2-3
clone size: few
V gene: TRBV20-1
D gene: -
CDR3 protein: CSARGASAGDTQYF
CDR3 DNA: TGCAGTGCTAGAGGGGCTAGCGCGGGAGATACGCAGTATTTT

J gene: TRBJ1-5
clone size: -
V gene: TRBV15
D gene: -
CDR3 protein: CATSRGRDEPQHF
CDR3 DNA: TGTGCCACCAGCAGAGGTAGAGACGAGCCCCAGCATTTT

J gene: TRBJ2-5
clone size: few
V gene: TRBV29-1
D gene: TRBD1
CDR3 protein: CSVVFWQRDRQETQYF
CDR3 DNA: TGCAGCGTTGTATTCTGGCAGAGGGACAGACAAGAGACCCAGTACTTC

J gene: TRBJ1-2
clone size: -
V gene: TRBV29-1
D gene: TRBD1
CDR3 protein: CSVSTGLVNYGYTF
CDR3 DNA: TGCAGCGTTTCGACAGGGTTGGTCAACTATGGCTACACCTTC

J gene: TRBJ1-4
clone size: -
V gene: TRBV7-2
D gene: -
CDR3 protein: CASSQGNRNEKLFF
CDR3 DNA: TGTGCCAGCAGCCAAGGGAACAGGAATGAAAAACTGTTTTTT